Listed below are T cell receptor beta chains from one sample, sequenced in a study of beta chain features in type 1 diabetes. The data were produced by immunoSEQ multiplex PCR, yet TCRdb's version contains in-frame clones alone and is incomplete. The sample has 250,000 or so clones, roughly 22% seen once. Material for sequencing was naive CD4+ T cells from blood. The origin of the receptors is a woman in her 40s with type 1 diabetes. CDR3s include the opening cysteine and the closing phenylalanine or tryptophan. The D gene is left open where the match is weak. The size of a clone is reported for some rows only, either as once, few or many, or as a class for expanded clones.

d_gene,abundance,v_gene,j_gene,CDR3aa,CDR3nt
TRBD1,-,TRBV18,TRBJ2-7,CASSPYDRDEQYF,TGTGCCAGCTCACCATATGACAGGGACGAGCAGTACTTC
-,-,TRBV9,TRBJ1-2,CASSSVYYGYTF,TGTGCCAGCAGCTCGGTCTACTATGGCTACACCTTC
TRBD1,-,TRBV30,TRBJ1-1,CACHEGAWNTEAFF,TGTGCCTGCCACGAGGGGGCCTGGAACACTGAAGCTTTCTTT
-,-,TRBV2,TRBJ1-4,CASNQNGGVGWEKLFF,TGTGCCAGCAACCAAAACGGGGGTGTTGGTTGGGAAAAACTGTTTTTT
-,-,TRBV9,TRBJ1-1,CASSVRENTEAFF,TGTGCCAGCAGCGTGAGGGAGAACACTGAAGCTTTCTTT
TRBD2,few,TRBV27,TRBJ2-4,CASSFRGGIQYF,TGTGCCAGCAGTTTCCGGGGGGGCATTCAGTACTTC
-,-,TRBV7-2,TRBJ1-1,CASSPGGVRNTEAFF,TGTGCCAGCAGCCCGGGGGGCGTGCGGAACACTGAAGCTTTCTTT
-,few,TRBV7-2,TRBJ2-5,CASSLARVETQYF,TGTGCCAGCAGCTTAGCCAGGGTTGAGACCCAGTACTTC
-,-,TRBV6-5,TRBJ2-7,CASSYTGSYEQYF,TGTGCCAGCAGTTACACGGGGTCTTACGAGCAGTACTTC
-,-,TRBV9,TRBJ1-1,CASSPKLDGLTEAFF,TGTGCCAGCAGCCCGAAACTGGACGGACTCACTGAAGCTTTCTTT
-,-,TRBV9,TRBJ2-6,CASSVGGNGANVLTF,TGTGCCAGCAGCGTAGGAGGGAATGGGGCCAACGTCCTGACTTTC
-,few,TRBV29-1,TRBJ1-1,CSVGAGTEAFF,TGCAGCGTTGGGGCAGGCACTGAAGCTTTCTTT
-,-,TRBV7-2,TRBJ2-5,CASSFNSQETQYF,TGTGCCAGCAGCTTTAACAGCCAAGAGACCCAGTACTTC
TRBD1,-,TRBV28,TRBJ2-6,CASSLPQGTAEGANVLTF,TGTGCCAGCAGTTTACCCCAGGGGACAGCGGAAGGGGCCAACGTCCTGACTTTC
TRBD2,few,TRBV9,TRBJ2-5,CASSATSGGTTYQETQYF,TGTGCCAGCAGCGCTACTAGCGGGGGTACTACTTACCAAGAGACCCAGTACTTC
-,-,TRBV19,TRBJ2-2,CASSTGASTGELFF,TGTGCCAGTAGTACAGGGGCAAGCACCGGGGAGCTGTTTTTT
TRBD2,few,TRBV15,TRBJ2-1,CATSEIMGGYNEQFF,TGTGCCACCAGCGAAATAATGGGGGGGTACAATGAGCAGTTCTTC